Listed here is a single TCR beta chain. TCRdb keeps only in-frame clones here, not all; method: immunoSEQ multiplex PCR. The repertoire includes under 60,000 clones, approximately 80% of them detected once, and approximately 8.3% sits in the top ten. This sample stems from a study of blood T cell repertoires in COVID-19. Whole-study context: The United States, Italy and Spain supplied acute and convalescent COVID-19 samples.

This CDR3 region has 13 residues. The ends were cut back, 3 bases at V and 4 bases at J, with 10 bases in the middle. Looked up from germline, CDR1 is GTSNPN and CDR2 is SVGIG (reference sequence). The genes are TRBV30 and TRBJ2-1, with D possibly matching TRBD1 (6 bases). The sequencing sample was made of peripheral blood. The source of this sequence is a man aged 55 to 70 with acute or convalescent COVID-19. The CDR3 spells CAWSGDMYNEQFF. The CDR3 DNA is TGTGCCTGGAGCGGGGACATGTACAATGAGCAGTTCTTC.